The rows below give T cell receptor beta chains drawn from one sample of a study of beta chain features in type 1 diabetes. Data came from immunoSEQ multiplex PCR; TCRdb stores just in-frame clones and leaves some out. The sample yields 640,000 or so clones, roughly 13% seen once. Sequencing was carried out using naive CD4+ T cells from blood. All receptors derive from a man aged 18 to 30 with type 1 diabetes. The CDR3 runs from the conserved cysteine through the conserved F or W. Fields, in order: J gene, clone size, V gene, D gene, CDR3 protein, CDR3 DNA. A D gene is named only where the DNA matches it firmly. Not every row has a clone size; where given, it reads once, few, many or a size class.

J gene: TRBJ2-5; clone size: .; V gene: TRBV4-2; D gene: .; CDR3 protein: CASSRAEGGKTQYF; CDR3 DNA: TGTGCCAGCAGCCGGGCTGAGGGGGGAAAGACCCAGTACTTC
J gene: TRBJ2-6; clone size: .; V gene: TRBV7-2; D gene: .; CDR3 protein: CASSAQSFSGANVLTF; CDR3 DNA: TGTGCCAGCAGCGCCCAAAGTTTCTCTGGGGCCAACGTCCTGACTTTC
J gene: TRBJ2-7; clone size: .; V gene: TRBV7-7; D gene: .; CDR3 protein: CASSTQEGPYEQYF; CDR3 DNA: TGTGCCAGCAGTACCCAGGAGGGACCCTACGAGCAGTACTTC
J gene: TRBJ2-1; clone size: .; V gene: TRBV4-1; D gene: TRBD1; CDR3 protein: CASSHSTPGQGASEQFF; CDR3 DNA: TGCGCCAGCAGCCATTCCACGCCGGGACAGGGGGCTAGTGAGCAGTTCTTC
J gene: TRBJ2-3; clone size: .; V gene: TRBV18; D gene: .; CDR3 protein: CASSPQGTARDTQYF; CDR3 DNA: TGTGCCAGCTCACCCCAGGGGACTGCCCGAGATACGCAGTATTTT
J gene: TRBJ1-2; clone size: few; V gene: TRBV25-1; D gene: .; CDR3 protein: CASKSPLGGYTF; CDR3 DNA: TGTGCCAGCAAATCCCCCTTAGGTGGCTACACCTTC
J gene: TRBJ1-2; clone size: .; V gene: TRBV9; D gene: .; CDR3 protein: CASSVNGGYTF; CDR3 DNA: TGTGCCAGCAGCGTGAACGGAGGCTACACCTTC
J gene: TRBJ2-1; clone size: .; V gene: TRBV11-3; D gene: TRBD1; CDR3 protein: CASSPGQGRSNEQFF; CDR3 DNA: TGTGCCAGCAGCCCGGGACAGGGGAGGAGCAATGAGCAGTTCTTC
J gene: TRBJ1-6; clone size: .; V gene: TRBV15; D gene: TRBD1; CDR3 protein: CATTKAGTGKSSYNSPLHF; CDR3 DNA: TGTGCCACCACTAAGGCGGGGACAGGGAAAAGCTCCTATAATTCACCCCTCCACTTT
J gene: TRBJ2-7; clone size: .; V gene: TRBV30; D gene: .; CDR3 protein: CAWASGTNYEQYF; CDR3 DNA: TGTGCCTGGGCCTCGGGCACCAACTACGAGCAGTACTTC
J gene: TRBJ2-7; clone size: .; V gene: TRBV29-1; D gene: TRBD1; CDR3 protein: CSGTTGGEQYF; CDR3 DNA: TGCAGCGGCACGACAGGGGGCGAGCAGTACTTC
J gene: TRBJ1-1; clone size: few; V gene: TRBV29-1; D gene: .; CDR3 protein: CSVGRTNTEAFF; CDR3 DNA: TGCAGCGTCGGACGGACGAACACTGAAGCTTTCTTT
J gene: TRBJ1-2; clone size: few; V gene: TRBV7-9; D gene: .; CDR3 protein: CASSLPDRPGTF; CDR3 DNA: TGTGCCAGCAGCTTACCGGACAGACCAGGTACCTTC
J gene: TRBJ2-7; clone size: .; V gene: TRBV28; D gene: .; CDR3 protein: CASSFTSERRFYEQYF; CDR3 DNA: TGTGCCAGCAGTTTTACTTCGGAGCGTCGATTCTACGAGCAGTACTTC
J gene: TRBJ2-7; clone size: few; V gene: TRBV15; D gene: TRBD2; CDR3 protein: CATSLSAGEAYEQYF; CDR3 DNA: TGTGCCACCAGCCTTTCGGCGGGGGAGGCCTACGAGCAGTACTTC
J gene: TRBJ2-1; clone size: .; V gene: TRBV14; D gene: .; CDR3 protein: CASSLRTTYNEQFF; CDR3 DNA: TGTGCCAGCAGCCTAAGGACAACCTACAATGAGCAGTTCTTC
J gene: TRBJ1-6; clone size: few; V gene: TRBV5-4; D gene: TRBD1; CDR3 protein: CASSSQDRGGGSPLHF; CDR3 DNA: TGTGCCAGCAGCAGCCAGGACAGGGGGGGAGGTTCACCCCTCCACTTT
J gene: TRBJ1-1; clone size: .; V gene: TRBV6-5; D gene: .; CDR3 protein: CASSYFQGNTEAFF; CDR3 DNA: TGTGCCAGCAGTTACTTCCAGGGTAACACTGAAGCTTTCTTT
J gene: TRBJ1-5; clone size: few; V gene: TRBV28; D gene: TRBD1; CDR3 protein: CASRGIIGDSAYSNQPQHF; CDR3 DNA: TGTGCCAGCAGAGGAATTATTGGGGACAGCGCATATAGCAATCAGCCCCAGCATTTT
J gene: TRBJ2-1; clone size: few; V gene: TRBV13; D gene: TRBD1; CDR3 protein: CASSPDRGASPEQFF; CDR3 DNA: TGTGCCAGCAGCCCGGACAGGGGTGCTTCGCCGGAGCAGTTCTTC
J gene: TRBJ2-5; clone size: few; V gene: TRBV11-2; D gene: .; CDR3 protein: CASSGGFQETQYF; CDR3 DNA: TGTGCCAGCAGCGGAGGGTTCCAAGAGACCCAGTACTTC
J gene: TRBJ2-7; clone size: .; V gene: TRBV4-1; D gene: TRBD1; CDR3 protein: CASSQEFFPGQSTYEQYF; CDR3 DNA: TGCGCCAGCAGCCAAGAATTTTTTCCGGGACAGAGTACCTACGAGCAGTACTTC
J gene: TRBJ2-1; clone size: few; V gene: TRBV15; D gene: .; CDR3 protein: CATSQLAYNEQFF; CDR3 DNA: TGTGCCACCAGCCAGCTCGCCTACAATGAGCAGTTCTTC
J gene: TRBJ2-4; clone size: few; V gene: TRBV18; D gene: TRBD2; CDR3 protein: CASSPRPSGVAKNIQYF; CDR3 DNA: TGTGCCAGCTCACCAAGACCTAGCGGGGTAGCCAAAAACATTCAGTACTTC
J gene: TRBJ2-3; clone size: few; V gene: TRBV27; D gene: TRBD1; CDR3 protein: CASSSWDRGGDTQYF; CDR3 DNA: TGTGCCAGCTCCTCTTGGGACAGGGGCGGGGATACGCAGTATTTT
J gene: TRBJ1-5; clone size: .; V gene: TRBV19; D gene: .; CDR3 protein: CASRLLGNQPQHF; CDR3 DNA: TGTGCCAGTAGACTTCTGGGCAATCAGCCCCAGCATTTT
J gene: TRBJ2-7; clone size: few; V gene: TRBV2; D gene: .; CDR3 protein: CASSEALGGYEQYF; CDR3 DNA: TGTGCCAGCAGTGAAGCACTAGGGGGTTACGAGCAGTACTTC
J gene: TRBJ2-5; clone size: .; V gene: TRBV30; D gene: TRBD2; CDR3 protein: CACGLAIQETQYF; CDR3 DNA: TGTGCCTGTGGACTAGCGATACAAGAGACCCAGTACTTC
J gene: TRBJ2-2; clone size: .; V gene: TRBV28; D gene: TRBD1; CDR3 protein: CASSSGQGNTGELFF; CDR3 DNA: TGTGCCAGCAGTTCCGGACAGGGAAACACCGGGGAGCTGTTTTTT
J gene: TRBJ2-7; clone size: .; V gene: TRBV4-2; D gene: .; CDR3 protein: CASSQGNPHSEQYF; CDR3 DNA: TGTGCCAGCAGCCAAGGAAACCCCCACTCGGAGCAGTACTTC
J gene: TRBJ2-5; clone size: few; V gene: TRBV11-3; D gene: .; CDR3 protein: CASSLVSARETQYF; CDR3 DNA: TGTGCCAGCAGCTTAGTATCAGCCCGGGAGACCCAGTACTTC
J gene: TRBJ2-6; clone size: .; V gene: TRBV7-9; D gene: .; CDR3 protein: CASSPAGSGANVLTF; CDR3 DNA: TGTGCCAGCAGCCCCGCGGGGTCTGGGGCCAACGTCCTGACTTTC
J gene: TRBJ2-3; clone size: .; V gene: TRBV6-6; D gene: .; CDR3 protein: CASSYATLSTDTQYF; CDR3 DNA: TGTGCCAGCAGTTACGCCACTTTAAGCACAGATACGCAGTATTTT
J gene: TRBJ1-2; clone size: .; V gene: TRBV5-4; D gene: .; CDR3 protein: CASSSLQGDGYTF; CDR3 DNA: TGTGCCAGCAGCAGCCTACAGGGAGACGGCTACACCTTC
J gene: TRBJ2-7; clone size: few; V gene: TRBV5-4; D gene: .; CDR3 protein: CASSFPGSAYEQYF; CDR3 DNA: TGTGCCAGCAGCTTCCCTGGCAGCGCCTACGAGCAGTACTTC
J gene: TRBJ2-7; clone size: few; V gene: TRBV28; D gene: TRBD2; CDR3 protein: CASTRQAGYEQYF; CDR3 DNA: TGTGCCAGCACCCGCCAAGCGGGGTACGAGCAGTACTTC
J gene: TRBJ2-3; clone size: .; V gene: TRBV4-1; D gene: TRBD2; CDR3 protein: CASSQLAGGTDTQYF; CDR3 DNA: TGCGCCAGCAGCCAATTAGCGGGGGGCACAGATACGCAGTATTTT
J gene: TRBJ1-2; clone size: .; V gene: TRBV14; D gene: .; CDR3 protein: CASSLGGGYTF; CDR3 DNA: TGTGCCAGCAGCCTAGGAGGGGGCTACACCTTC
J gene: TRBJ2-7; clone size: .; V gene: TRBV7-9; D gene: .; CDR3 protein: CASSSFDEQYF; CDR3 DNA: TGTGCCAGCAGCTCCTTTGACGAGCAGTACTTC